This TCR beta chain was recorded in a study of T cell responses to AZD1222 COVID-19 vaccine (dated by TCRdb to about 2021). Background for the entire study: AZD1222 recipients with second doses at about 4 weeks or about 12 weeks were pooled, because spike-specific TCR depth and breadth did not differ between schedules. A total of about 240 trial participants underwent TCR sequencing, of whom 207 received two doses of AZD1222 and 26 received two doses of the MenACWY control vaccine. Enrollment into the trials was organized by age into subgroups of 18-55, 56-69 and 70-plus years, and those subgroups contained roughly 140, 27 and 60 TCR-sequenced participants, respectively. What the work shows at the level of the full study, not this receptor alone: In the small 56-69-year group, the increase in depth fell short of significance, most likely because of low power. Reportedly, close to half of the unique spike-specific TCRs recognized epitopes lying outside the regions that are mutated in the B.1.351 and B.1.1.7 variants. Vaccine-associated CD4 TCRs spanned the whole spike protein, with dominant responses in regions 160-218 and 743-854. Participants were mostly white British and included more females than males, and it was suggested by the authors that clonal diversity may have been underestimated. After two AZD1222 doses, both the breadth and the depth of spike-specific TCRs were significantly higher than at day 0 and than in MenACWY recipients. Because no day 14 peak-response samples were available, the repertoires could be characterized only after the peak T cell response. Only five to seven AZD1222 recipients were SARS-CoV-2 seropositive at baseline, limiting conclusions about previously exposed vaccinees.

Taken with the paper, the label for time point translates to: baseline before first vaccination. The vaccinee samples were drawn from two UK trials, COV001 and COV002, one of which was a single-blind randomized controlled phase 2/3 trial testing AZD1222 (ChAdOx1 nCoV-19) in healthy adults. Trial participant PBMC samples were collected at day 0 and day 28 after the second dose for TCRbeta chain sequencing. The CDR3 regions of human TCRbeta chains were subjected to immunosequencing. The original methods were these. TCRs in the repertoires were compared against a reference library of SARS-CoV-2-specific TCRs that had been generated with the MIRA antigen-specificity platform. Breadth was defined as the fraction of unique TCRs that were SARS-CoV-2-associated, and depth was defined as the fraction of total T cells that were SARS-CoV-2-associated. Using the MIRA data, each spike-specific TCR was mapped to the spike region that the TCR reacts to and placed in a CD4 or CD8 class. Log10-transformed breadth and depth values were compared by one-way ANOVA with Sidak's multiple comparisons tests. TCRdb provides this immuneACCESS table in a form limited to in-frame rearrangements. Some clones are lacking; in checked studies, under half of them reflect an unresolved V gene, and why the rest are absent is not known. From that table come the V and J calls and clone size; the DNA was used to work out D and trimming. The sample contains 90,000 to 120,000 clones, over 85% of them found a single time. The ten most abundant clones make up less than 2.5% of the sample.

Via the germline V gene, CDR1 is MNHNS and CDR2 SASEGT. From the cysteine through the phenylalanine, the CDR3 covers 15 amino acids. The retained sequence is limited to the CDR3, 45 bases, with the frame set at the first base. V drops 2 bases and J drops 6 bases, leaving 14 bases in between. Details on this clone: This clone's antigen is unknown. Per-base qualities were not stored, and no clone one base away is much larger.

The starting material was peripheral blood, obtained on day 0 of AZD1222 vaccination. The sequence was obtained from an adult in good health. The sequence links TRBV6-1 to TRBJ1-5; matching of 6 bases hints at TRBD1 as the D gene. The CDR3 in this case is CASSESRGAVQPQHF. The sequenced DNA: TGTGCCAGCAGTGAAAGTCGGGGGGCGGTTCAGCCCCAGCATTTT.